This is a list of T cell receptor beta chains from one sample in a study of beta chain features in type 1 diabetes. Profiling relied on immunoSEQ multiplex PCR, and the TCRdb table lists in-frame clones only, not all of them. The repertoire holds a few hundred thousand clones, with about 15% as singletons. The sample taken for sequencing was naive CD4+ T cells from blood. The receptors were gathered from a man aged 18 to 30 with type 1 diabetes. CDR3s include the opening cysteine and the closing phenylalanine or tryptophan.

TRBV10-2,CASSGLPWYEQYF
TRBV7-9,CASSPIEGRDSGANVLTF
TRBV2,CASSEGAVITEAFF
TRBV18,CASSPQGQSNQPQHF
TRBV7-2,CASSHRQGHTGELFF
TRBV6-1,CASSEAGTGGRQPQHF
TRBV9,CASSVGLAGDRYNEQFF
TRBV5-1,CASSLWRAESTQYF
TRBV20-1,CSANKRGPPVF
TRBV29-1,CSVERAPFGKRAAYNEQFF
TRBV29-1,CSVVSGSRDEQYF
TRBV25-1,CASTQSPTGASEQFF
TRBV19,CASSIRSGSSYEQYF
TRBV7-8,CASSLMGLAKGGETQYF
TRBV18,CASSPLDSLSGANVLTF
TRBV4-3,CASSGQIGDEQFF
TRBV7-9,CASSLGGRAIGEQYF
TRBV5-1,CASSLAGQGSKAFF
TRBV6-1,CASSEWGQDTEKLFF
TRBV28,CASSRFQRDREPQHF
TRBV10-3,CAISESLGGNSPLHF
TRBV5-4,CASSPNTDVYEQYF
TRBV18,CASSQPERVAFF
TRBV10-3,CATSAFGSRETQYF
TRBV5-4,CASSLGGGTGQPQHF
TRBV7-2,CASSLGGSDIQYF
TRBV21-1,CASSNGDKTQETQYF
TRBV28,CASSLLGMSGANVLTF
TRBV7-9,CASTVPGLAGYNEQFF
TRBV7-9,CAAGGNGETQYF
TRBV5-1,CASSLPGTDYGYTF
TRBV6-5,CASSYSGGNYGYTF
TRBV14,CASSRLGAGPWRETQYF
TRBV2,CASSRSGYTIF
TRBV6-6,CASERPGTGPGTQYF
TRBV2,CASNTGNINEKLFF
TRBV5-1,CASSLGQGDEKLFF
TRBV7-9,CAETRGGSSTDTQYF
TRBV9,CASSARLNTEAFF
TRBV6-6,CASSYRAGPNTGELFF
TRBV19,CASSSWTDLSGANVLTF